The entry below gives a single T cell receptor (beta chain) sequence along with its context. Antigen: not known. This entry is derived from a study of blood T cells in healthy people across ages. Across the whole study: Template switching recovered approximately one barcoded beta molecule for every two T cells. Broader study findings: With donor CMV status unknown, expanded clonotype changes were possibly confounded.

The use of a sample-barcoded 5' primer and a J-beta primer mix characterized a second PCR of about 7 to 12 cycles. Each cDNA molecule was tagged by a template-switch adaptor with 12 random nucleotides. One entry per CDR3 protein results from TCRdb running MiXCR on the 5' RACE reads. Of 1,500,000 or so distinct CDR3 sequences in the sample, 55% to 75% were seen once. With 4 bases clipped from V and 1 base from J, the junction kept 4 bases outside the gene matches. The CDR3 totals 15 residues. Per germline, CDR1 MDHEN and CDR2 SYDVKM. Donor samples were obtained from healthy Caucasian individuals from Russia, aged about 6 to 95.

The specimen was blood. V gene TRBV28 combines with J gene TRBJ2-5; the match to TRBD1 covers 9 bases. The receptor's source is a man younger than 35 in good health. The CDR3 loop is CASSSKGQGQETQYF. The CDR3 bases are TGTGCCAGCAGTTCTAAGGGACAGGGCCAAGAGACCCAGTACTTC.